This passage covers 21 T cell receptor beta chains from one sample sequenced in a study of T cell responses to AZD1222 COVID-19 vaccine. The protocol was immunoSEQ multiplex PCR, while the TCRdb copy is restricted to in-frame clones and leaves out a portion. This table holds about 120,000 clones, approximately 90% found once. Source: peripheral blood, taken 28 days after the second dose of the MenACWY control vaccine. These receptors all come from an adult who received the MenACWY meningococcal vaccine as a control.

V usage is TRBV28 and J usage is TRBJ1-2; D gene uncertain. The V gene's germline CDR1 is MDHEN and CDR2 SYDVKM. The CDR3 loop spans 13 amino acids. The V gene lost 5 bases and the J gene lost 6 bases, with 13 bases spanning the gap. CDR3 coding DNA: TGTGCCAGCAGTCCCCGGACCTTGAATGGCTACACCTTC. It encodes CASSPRTLNGYTF.

This clone occurred once. V gene TRBV5-1 combines with J gene TRBJ1-2; D gene unclear. The CDR3 has 16 amino acids. Per germline, CDR1 SGHRS and CDR2 YFSETQ. V shed 2 bases and J shed 5 bases, with 19 bases lying between them. The CDR3 region has the DNA TGCGCCAGCAGCTTCCAGCCTCTAGGTACAGAGTATGGCTACACCTTC. Encoded protein: CASSFQPLGTEYGYTF.

Turning to this clone: Compared with germline, one end of the junction differs, possibly owing to a read error. The chain recombines TRBV19 with TRBJ1-5; 8 nucleotides align to TRBD1. The CDR3 is made up of 15 amino acids. Germline V gives CDR1 LNHDA, CDR2 SQIVND (reference sequence). The CDR3 sequence: CASKDIRTGSNTRDF. CDR3 nucleotide sequence: TGTGCCAGTAAAGACATCAGGACAGGGTCCAATACTAGGGATTTT.

V is TRBV6-5 and J is TRBJ2-2; D is unresolved. The CDR3 extends over 15 amino acids. V shed 2 bases and J shed 7 bases, with 14 bases lying between them. Per germline, CDR1 MNHEY and CDR2 SVGAGI. The CDR3 DNA reads TGTGCCAGCAGTTACGGTAGCCGGGTGGGCGGGGAGCTGTTTTTT. As protein: CASSYGSRVGGELFF.

The rearrangement links TRBV3-1 (or the pseudogene TRBV3-2) to TRBJ1-2; TRBD1 agrees at 11 bases. There are 14 residues in the CDR3. Germline assignment: CDR1 LGHDT and CDR2 YNNKEL (reference sequence). V was clipped by 2 bases and J by 8 bases; unmatched bases: 4. The CDR3 region is CASSQRTGGEGYTF. The CDR3 DNA reads as TGTGCCAGCAGCCAAAGGACAGGGGGCGAAGGCTACACCTTC.

This clone was picked up one time. For the CDR3, the DNA is TGTGCCAGCAGGACGGGACTAGCGGGAGGGAACACCGGGGAGCTGTTTTTT. It encodes CASRTGLAGGNTGELFF. V is TRBV2 and J is TRBJ2-2; TRBD2 matches at 15 bases. The CDR3 consists of 17 residues. V shed 6 bases and J 1 base; nucleotides not matched to a gene: 3. Germline CDR1 reads SNHLY; CDR2 reads FYNNEI.

The chain links TRBV30 to TRBJ1-5; a weak D match, TRBD1 (5 bases). CDR3 size: 13 residues. Trimming left V 2 bases short and J 7 bases short, with 12 bases between. The germline gives CDR1 GTSNPN, CDR2 SVGIG (reference sequence). The CDR3 here is CAWSLTGNQPQHF. The CDR3 DNA is TGTGCCTGGAGTCTTACAGGAAACCAGCCCCAGCATTTT.

V gene TRBV5-4 combines with J gene TRBJ2-2, with D tentatively TRBD1 (6 bases). Germline CDR1 is SGHNT and CDR2 is YYREEE (reference sequence). Trimming removed 0 bases at V and 4 bases at J, with 13 bases between. CDR3 length: 16 residues. CDR3 sequence (DNA): TGTGCCAGCAGCTTGGTTTCAGGGGCGGGCACCGGGGAGCTGTTTTTT. Protein sequence: CASSLVSGAGTGELFF.

This chain uses TRBV4-2 with TRBJ2-5; possible D gene TRBD2, 6 bases. The CDR3 has 15 residues. The V gene's germline CDR1 is LGHNA and CDR2 YNFKEQ. Deletions cut 2 bases from V and 5 bases from J, with 15 bases between. CDR3 protein: CASSQMREALETQYF. CDR3 DNA: TGTGCCAGCAGCCAAATGAGGGAGGCGCTGGAGACCCAGTACTTC.

The V and J genes are TRBV28 and TRBJ1-5, with TRBD1 as a possible D gene (5 bases). Trimming took 4 bases from V and 6 from J, leaving 13 bases between them. The CDR3 runs to 14 residues. Germline V gene lookup returns CDR1 MDHEN and CDR2 SYDVKM. The CDR3 is CASSSDSRSQPQHF. CDR3 DNA: TGTGCCAGCAGTTCCGACAGCCGGAGTCAGCCCCAGCATTTT.

The V and J genes are TRBV4-2 and TRBJ1-4, with D uncertain. Germline V lookup: CDR1 LGHNA, CDR2 YNFKEQ. Deletions cut 1 base from V and 3 bases from J, with 15 bases between. CDR3 size: 17 residues. CDR3 sequence (DNA): TGTGCCAGCAGCCAAGCCCAAGACTGGGCGGCTAATGAAAAACTGTTTTTT. The encoded protein is CASSQAQDWAANEKLFF.

The V and J genes are TRBV6-1 and TRBJ1-5; D is unresolved. Trimming took 3 bases from V and 6 from J, leaving 3 bases between them. This CDR3 contains 11 residues. Germline CDR1 and CDR2: MNHNS and SASEGT. DNA for the CDR3: TGTGCCAGCAGTGATTCTCAGCCCCAGCATTTT. Amino acids: CASSDSQPQHF.

The chain recombines TRBV29-1 with TRBJ1-1; no firm D call. The CDR3 has 12 amino acids. Trimming cost V 7 bases and J 6 bases, with 15 bases left between them. Germline values: CDR1 SQVTM, CDR2 ANQGSEA. CDR3 in amino acids: CSGAAGFAEAFF. The DNA for the CDR3 is TGCAGCGGGGCCGCCGGTTTCGCTGAAGCTTTCTTT. The full variable domain, completed using reference TRBV29-1 and TRBJ1-1, is SAVISQKPSRDICQRGTSLTIQCQVDSQVTMMFWYRQQPGQSLTLIATANQGSEATYESGFVIDKFPISRPNLTFSTLTVSNMSPEDSSIYLCSGAAGFAEAFFGQGTRLTVV.

This chain's CDR3 is CAWSGYRQLAGGNEKLFF. CDR3 coding DNA: TGTGCCTGGAGTGGGTACCGACAGCTAGCCGGGGGTAATGAAAAACTGTTTTTT. The J gene is TRBJ1-4, the V gene TRBV30; tentatively, D is TRBD1 (5 bases). CDR3 size: 18 residues. From germline, CDR1 is GTSNPN and CDR2 SVGIG (reference sequence). Between the trimmed V and J ends, which lost 1 base and 4 bases, there was a span of 22 bases.

The chain carries TRBV20-1 and TRBJ2-7, with D possibly matching TRBD2 (5 bases). The ends were cut back, 3 bases at V and 0 bases at J, with 6 bases in the middle. CDR1 DFQATT and CDR2 SNEGSKA come from the germline V gene (reference sequence). The CDR3 length is 12 residues. CDR3 region: CSASTSSYEQYF. In DNA form, the CDR3 reads TGCAGTGCTAGTACTAGCTCCTACGAGCAGTACTTC.

The chain carries TRBV7-9 and TRBJ2-4; D tentatively fits TRBD1 or TRBD2 (5 bases each). This CDR3 spans 18 amino acids. V lost 5 bases to trimming and J lost 0 bases, with 20 bases between them. Germline V lookup: CDR1 SEHNR, CDR2 FQNEAQ (reference sequence). CDR3 bases: TGTGCCAGCAGCACTGGGGACCGAGGAACGCTAGCCAAAAACATTCAGTACTTC. Amino acids: CASSTGDRGTLAKNIQYF.

The V and J genes are TRBV27 and TRBJ1-5; unclear D gene. V was cut by 5 bases and J by 2 bases, with 10 bases left in between. This CDR3 is 14 amino acids long. Germline V gene sequence: CDR1 MNHEY, CDR2 SMNVEV (reference sequence). The CDR3 reads CASSPRRGNQPQHF. Here the CDR3 DNA reads TGTGCCAGCAGTCCACGGAGGGGCAATCAGCCCCAGCATTTT.

The V and J genes are TRBV4-2 and TRBJ2-7; 7 nucleotides match TRBD2. The CDR3 covers 15 residues. Germline V lookup: CDR1 LGHNA, CDR2 YNFKEQ. V dropped 0 bases and J dropped 5; count of bases not matched to a gene: 7. CDR3 DNA: TGTGCCAGCAGCCAAGATCATGGCGGGAGTGACGAGCAGTACTTC. Its protein is CASSQDHGGSDEQYF.

The rearrangement uses TRBV9 and TRBJ1-6, with D tentatively TRBD1 (6 bases). The CDR3 has 16 amino acids. Germline V CDR1 and CDR2: SGDLS, YYNGEE. Trimming removed 3 bases at V and 1 base at J, with 11 bases between. CDR3 bases: TGTGCCAGCAGCGCCACAGGGAATTCCTATAATTCACCCCTCCACTTT. This gives the protein CASSATGNSYNSPLHF.

The J gene is TRBJ2-3, the V gene TRBV6-2 or TRBV6-3, with TRBD2 identical over 12 bases. CDR1 is MNHEY and CDR2 is SVGEGT in the germline V gene. The CDR3 sequence is 16 residues long. The ends lost 6 bases at V and 6 bases at J; junction bases unmatched: 10. DNA for the CDR3: TGTGCCAGCAGCCCGATGACTAGCGGGGGTTCGGATACGCAGTATTTT. Its protein is CASSPMTSGGSDTQYF.

The J gene is TRBJ1-1, the V gene TRBV5-1, with 9 bases matching TRBD1. With V trimmed by 0 bases and J by 4 bases, 4 bases remained unmatched. The CDR3 contains 15 residues. Germline lookup yields CDR1 SGHRS and CDR2 YFSETQ. CDR3 loop: CASSLEGQGFTEAFF. The DNA of the CDR3 is TGCGCCAGCAGCTTGGAGGGACAGGGTTTCACTGAAGCTTTCTTT.